These T cell receptor beta chains were read from a single sample in a study of early T cells in non-severe SARS-CoV-2 infection. TCRdb called the 5' RACE reads again in MiXCR, with one record for every CDR3 protein. The sample shows tens of thousands of distinct CDR3 sequences, over 10% of them seen only once. The sequencing sample was made of whole blood. The receptors shown here come from an adult who was a healthcare worker with PCR-confirmed SARS-CoV-2 infection or an uninfected control (not recorded which). Each CDR3 is given with its conserved first and last residue. D genes are given only for firm matches. Clone size is stated in some rows and not others, as once, few, many or a class when expanded.

d_call	v_call	j_call	clone_size	cdr3_aa	cdr3_nt
TRBD1	TRBV5-4	TRBJ2-1	many	CASSLNPGTGDEQFF	TGTGCCAGCAGCTTGAACCCCGGGACAGGGGATGAGCAGTTCTTC
NA	TRBV7-9	TRBJ2-7	NA	CASSSRPVSVNEQYF	TGTGCCAGCAGCTCCCGCCCAGTTTCGGTCAACGAGCAGTACTTC
NA	TRBV4-1	TRBJ1-2	few	CASSQDGYGYTF	TGCGCCAGCAGCCAAGATGGGTATGGCTACACCTTC
NA	TRBV29-1	TRBJ2-7	NA	CSVEGVDATYEQYF	TGCAGCGTTGAGGGCGTCGATGCGACCTACGAGCAGTACTTC
NA	TRBV5-1	TRBJ1-1	NA	CASSLVGDANTEAFF	TGCGCCAGCAGCTTGGTGGGGGATGCTAACACTGAAGCTTTCTTT
NA	TRBV7-2	TRBJ2-3	few	CASSSRLGTDTQYF	TGTGCCAGCAGCTCTAGACTAGGGACAGATACGCAGTATTTT
TRBD1	TRBV6-5	TRBJ2-7	many	CASSYSGQSYEQYF	TGTGCCAGCAGTTACTCGGGACAGAGCTACGAGCAGTACTTC
TRBD1	TRBV19	TRBJ2-2	NA	CASSIPGTVDTGELFF	TGTGCCAGTAGTATCCCCGGGACAGTCGACACCGGGGAGCTGTTTTTT
NA	TRBV2	TRBJ2-6	few	CASSDRTGANVLTF	TGTGCCAGCAGTGACAGGACTGGGGCCAACGTCCTGACTTTC
TRBD1	TRBV12-3/TRBV12-4	TRBJ1-2	few	CASSSLDRGGNGYTF	TGTGCCAGCAGTTCCTTGGACAGGGGAGGCAATGGCTACACCTTC
TRBD1	TRBV3-1	TRBJ2-7	NA	CASSHGQGFHEQYF	TGTGCCAGCAGCCACGGACAGGGCTTTCACGAGCAGTACTTC
NA	TRBV5-1	TRBJ2-3	NA	CASSLLVGASTDTQYF	TGCGCCAGCAGCTTGCTCGTGGGAGCTAGCACAGATACGCAGTATTTT
TRBD1	TRBV3-1	TRBJ1-6	few	CASSKNTGSNQGALHF	TGTGCCAGCAGCAAAAACACAGGGTCTAACCAGGGGGCCCTCCACTTT
NA	TRBV6-4	TRBJ2-6	NA	CASSSTSGANVLTF	TGTGCCAGCAGTAGTACCTCTGGGGCCAACGTCCTGACTTTC
NA	TRBV29-1	TRBJ2-3	many	CSVRSDTQYF	TGCAGCGTGCGCTCCGATACGCAGTATTTT